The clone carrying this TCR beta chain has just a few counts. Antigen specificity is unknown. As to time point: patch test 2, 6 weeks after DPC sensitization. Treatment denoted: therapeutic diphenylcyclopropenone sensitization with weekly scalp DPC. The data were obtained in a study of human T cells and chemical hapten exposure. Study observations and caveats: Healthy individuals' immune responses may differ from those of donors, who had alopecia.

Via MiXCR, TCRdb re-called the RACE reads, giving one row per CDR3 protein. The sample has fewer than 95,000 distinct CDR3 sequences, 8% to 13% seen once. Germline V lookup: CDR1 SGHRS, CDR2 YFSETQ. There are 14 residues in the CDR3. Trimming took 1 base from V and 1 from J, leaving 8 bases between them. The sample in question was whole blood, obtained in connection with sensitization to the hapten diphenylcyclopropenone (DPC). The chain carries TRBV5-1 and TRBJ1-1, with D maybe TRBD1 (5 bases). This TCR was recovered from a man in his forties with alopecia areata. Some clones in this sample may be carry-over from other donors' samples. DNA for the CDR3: TGCGCCAGCAGCTTGTCAGGGAAGAACACTGAAGCTTTCTTT. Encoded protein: CASSLSGKNTEAFF. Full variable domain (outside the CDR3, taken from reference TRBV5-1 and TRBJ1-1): KAGVTQTPRYLIKTRGQQVTLSCSPISGHRSVSWYQQTPGQGLQFLFEYFSETQRNKGNFPGRFSGRQFSNSRSEMNVSTLELGDSALYLCASSLSGKNTEAFFGQGTRLTVV.